This T cell receptor (beta chain) was captured in a study of CD8 T cells in Susac syndrome. TEMRA cells were FACS-enriched, with CD8+ and CD4+ T cells isolated negatively. The CDR3 runs 12 residues. CDR1 and CDR2 (germline): LGHDT, YNNKEL (reference sequence). With 3 bases removed from V and 2 bases from J, the gap between germline ends came to 2 bases. Random hexamers primed reverse transcription of about 0.45 to 1 ug RNA. TCRdb reprocessed the immunoSEQ multiplex PCR reads via MiXCR and lists one record per CDR3 protein. The data show some 200,000 distinct CDR3 sequences, over 75% seen once. Sequenced: CD4+ T cells from PBMCs. The TCR originated in a human donor with Susac syndrome. The chain is built from TRBV3-1 and TRBJ1-5; D uncertain. The CDR3 bases are TGTGCCAGCAGCCATGGCAATCAGCCCCAGCATTTT. The encoded protein is CASSHGNQPQHF.